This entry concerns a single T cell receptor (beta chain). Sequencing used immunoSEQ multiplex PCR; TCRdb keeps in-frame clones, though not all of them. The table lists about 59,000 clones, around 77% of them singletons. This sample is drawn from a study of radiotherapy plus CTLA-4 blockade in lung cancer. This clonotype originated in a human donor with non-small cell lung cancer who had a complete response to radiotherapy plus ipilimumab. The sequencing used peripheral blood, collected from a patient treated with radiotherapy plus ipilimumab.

The CDR3 sequence: CASSLGRGQETQYF. The CDR3 bases are TGTGCCAGCAGCCTCGGACGGGGCCAAGAGACCCAGTACTTC. This chain connects TRBV5-6 to TRBJ2-5; possibly TRBD2 for D (5 bases). V was shortened by 4 bases and J by 1 base, with 11 bases between the two germline ends. This CDR3 region has 14 residues. Germline V gene sequence: CDR1 SGHDT, CDR2 YYEEEE.